Listed below are T cell receptor beta chains from one sample, sequenced in a study of T cells after yellow fever vaccination. From the 5' RACE reads, TCRdb called clonotypes with MiXCR, one entry per CDR3 protein. The sample records under 300,000 distinct CDR3 sequences, roughly 13% being singletons. Source: CD4+ T cells sorted from PBMCs, taken 45 days after the yellow fever booster vaccination. These TCRs come from a man aged 30 to 39 who received the YFV17D yellow fever vaccine. Both conserved end residues are part of each CDR3. The D gene is left open where the match is weak. Only some rows state a clone size, as once, few, many or a class for expanded clones.

d_gene | abundance | j_gene | v_gene | CDR3aa | CDR3nt
TRBD2 | NA | TRBJ2-1 | TRBV20-1 | CSARGWTSGMNNEQFF | TGCAGTGCTAGAGGATGGACTAGCGGAATGAACAATGAGCAGTTCTTC
TRBD2 | many | TRBJ2-5 | TRBV7-2 | CASSPAGAGGTETQYF | TGTGCCAGCAGCCCAGCGGGCGCGGGAGGGACTGAGACCCAGTACTTC
TRBD2 | NA | TRBJ2-1 | TRBV12-3/TRBV12-4 | CASTLIGGRDNEQFF | TGTGCCAGCACCCTTATAGGCGGGAGGGACAATGAGCAGTTCTTC
NA | NA | TRBJ1-4 | TRBV21-1 | CASSKEGNMGEKMFF | TGTGCCAGCAGCAAAGAAGGGAACATGGGTGAAAAAATGTTTTTT
TRBD1 | few | TRBJ1-5 | TRBV12-3/TRBV12-4 | CASSARQGGNQPQHF | TGTGCCAGCAGTGCCCGACAGGGCGGAAATCAGCCCCAGCATTTT
NA | NA | TRBJ1-2 | TRBV20-1 | CSARVGQSYGYTF | TGCAGTGCTAGAGTTGGACAGTCCTATGGCTACACCTTC
TRBD2 | few | TRBJ2-1 | TRBV4-3 | CASSQDGGGPSYNEQFF | TGCGCCAGCAGCCAAGATGGGGGAGGGCCTTCCTACAATGAGCAGTTCTTC
NA | NA | TRBJ1-1 | TRBV12-3/TRBV12-4 | CASTPRAEAFF | TGTGCCAGCACCCCCCGTGCTGAAGCTTTCTTT
NA | NA | TRBJ2-4 | TRBV7-9 | CASSDEQGAKNIQYF | TGTGCCAGCAGCGATGAACAGGGTGCCAAAAACATTCAGTACTTC
TRBD1 | NA | TRBJ2-2 | TRBV12-3/TRBV12-4 | CASTVQGANTGELFF | TGTGCCAGCACTGTACAGGGGGCGAACACCGGGGAGCTGTTTTTT